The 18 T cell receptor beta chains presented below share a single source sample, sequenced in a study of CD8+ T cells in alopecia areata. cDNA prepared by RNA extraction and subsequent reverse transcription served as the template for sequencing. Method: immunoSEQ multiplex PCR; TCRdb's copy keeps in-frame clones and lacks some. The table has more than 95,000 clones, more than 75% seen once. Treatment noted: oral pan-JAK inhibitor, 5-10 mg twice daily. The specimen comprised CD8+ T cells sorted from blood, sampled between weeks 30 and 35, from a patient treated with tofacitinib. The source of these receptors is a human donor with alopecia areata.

CDR3 residues: CASSLGQDDQPQHF. DNA of the CDR3: TGTGCCAGCAGCTTAGGACAGGACGATCAGCCCCAGCATTTT. This chain joins TRBV11-2 and TRBJ1-5; possible D gene TRBD1, 6 bases. This CDR3 spans 14 amino acids. Germline CDR1 is SGHAT and CDR2 is FQNNGV. V was trimmed by 1 base and J by 5 bases, leaving 9 bases between them. Full variable domain (remainder filled in from reference TRBV11-2 and TRBJ1-5): EAGVAQSPRYKIIEKRQSVAFWCNPISGHATLYWYQQILGQGPKLLIQFQNNGVVDDSQLPKDRFSAERLKGVDSTLKIQPAKLEDSAVYLCASSLGQDDQPQHFGDGTRLSIL.

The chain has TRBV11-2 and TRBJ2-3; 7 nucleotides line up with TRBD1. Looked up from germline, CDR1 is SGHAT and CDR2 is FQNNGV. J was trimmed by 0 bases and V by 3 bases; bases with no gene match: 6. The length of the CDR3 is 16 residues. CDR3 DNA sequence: TGTGCCAGCAGCTTCCGCACAGGGGACAGCACAGATACGCAGTATTTT. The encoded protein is CASSFRTGDSTDTQYF. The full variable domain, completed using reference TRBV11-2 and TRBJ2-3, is EAGVAQSPRYKIIEKRQSVAFWCNPISGHATLYWYQQILGQGPKLLIQFQNNGVVDDSQLPKDRFSAERLKGVDSTLKIQPAKLEDSAVYLCASSFRTGDSTDTQYFGPGTRLTVL.

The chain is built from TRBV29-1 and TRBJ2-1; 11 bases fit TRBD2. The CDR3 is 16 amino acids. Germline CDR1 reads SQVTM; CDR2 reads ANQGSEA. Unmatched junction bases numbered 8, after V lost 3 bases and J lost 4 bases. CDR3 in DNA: TGCAGCGTTGAGGGCCCACTAGCGGGAGTATACAATGAGCAGTTCTTC. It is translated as CSVEGPLAGVYNEQFF.

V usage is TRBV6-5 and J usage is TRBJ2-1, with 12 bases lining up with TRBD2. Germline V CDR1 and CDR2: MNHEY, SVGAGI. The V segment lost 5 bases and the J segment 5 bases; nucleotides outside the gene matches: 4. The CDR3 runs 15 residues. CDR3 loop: CASSKLAGGHNEQFF. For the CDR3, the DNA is TGTGCCAGCAGTAAACTAGCGGGGGGCCACAATGAGCAGTTCTTC.

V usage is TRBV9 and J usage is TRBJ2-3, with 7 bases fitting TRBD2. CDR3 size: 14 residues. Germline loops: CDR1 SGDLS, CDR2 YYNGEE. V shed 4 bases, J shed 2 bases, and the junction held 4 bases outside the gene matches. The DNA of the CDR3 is TGTGCCAGCAGCCTCGCGGGAGTCACAGATACGCAGTATTTT. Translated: CASSLAGVTDTQYF.

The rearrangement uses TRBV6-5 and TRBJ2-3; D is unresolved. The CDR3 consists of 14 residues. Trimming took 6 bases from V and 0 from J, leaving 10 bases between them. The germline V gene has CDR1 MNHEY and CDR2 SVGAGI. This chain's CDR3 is CASSHSISTDTQYF. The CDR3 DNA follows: TGTGCCAGCAGCCACTCCATCAGCACAGATACGCAGTATTTT.

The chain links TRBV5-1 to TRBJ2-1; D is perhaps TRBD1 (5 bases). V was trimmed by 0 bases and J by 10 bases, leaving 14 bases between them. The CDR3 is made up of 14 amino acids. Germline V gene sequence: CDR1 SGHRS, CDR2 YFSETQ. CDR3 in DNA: TGCGCCAGCAGCTTGGCAGGGCTTAACCGGGAGCAGTTCTTC. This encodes CASSLAGLNREQFF.

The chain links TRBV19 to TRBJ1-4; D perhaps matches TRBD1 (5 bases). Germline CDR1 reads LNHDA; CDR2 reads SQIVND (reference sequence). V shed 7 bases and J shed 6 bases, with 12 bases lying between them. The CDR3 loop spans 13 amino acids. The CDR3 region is CASNRQFDEKLFF. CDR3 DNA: TGTGCCAGTAATCGACAGTTTGATGAAAAACTGTTTTTT. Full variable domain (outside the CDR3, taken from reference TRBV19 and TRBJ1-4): DGGITQSPKYLFRKEGQNVTLSCEQNLNHDAMYWYRQDPGQGLRLIYYSQIVNDFQKGDIAEGYSVSREKKESFPLTVTSAQKNPTAFYLCASNRQFDEKLFFGSGTQLSVL.

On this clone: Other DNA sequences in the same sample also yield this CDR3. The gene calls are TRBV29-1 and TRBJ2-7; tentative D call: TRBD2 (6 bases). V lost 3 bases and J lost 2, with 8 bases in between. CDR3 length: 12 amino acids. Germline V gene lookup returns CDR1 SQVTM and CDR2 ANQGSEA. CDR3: CSVERGTYEQYF. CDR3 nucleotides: TGCAGCGTTGAGCGGGGTACCTACGAGCAGTACTTC.

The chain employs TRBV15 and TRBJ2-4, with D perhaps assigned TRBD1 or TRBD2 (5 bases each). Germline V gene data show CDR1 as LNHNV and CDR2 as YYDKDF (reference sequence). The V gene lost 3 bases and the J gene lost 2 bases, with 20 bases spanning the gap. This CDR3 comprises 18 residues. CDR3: CATSRKGPRFGPKNIQYF. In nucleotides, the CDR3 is TGTGCCACCAGCAGGAAGGGACCCCGTTTCGGGCCCAAAAACATTCAGTACTTC.

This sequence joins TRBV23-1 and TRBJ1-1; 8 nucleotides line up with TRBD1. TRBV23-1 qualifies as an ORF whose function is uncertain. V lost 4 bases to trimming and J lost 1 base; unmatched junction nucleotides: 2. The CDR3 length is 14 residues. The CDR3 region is CASSLGQGNTEAFF. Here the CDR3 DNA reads TGCGCCAGCAGTCTAGGACAGGGGAACACTGAAGCTTTCTTT.

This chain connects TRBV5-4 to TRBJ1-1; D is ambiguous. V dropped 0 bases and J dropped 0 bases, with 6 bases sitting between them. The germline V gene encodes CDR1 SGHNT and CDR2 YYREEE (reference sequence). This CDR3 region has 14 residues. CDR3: CASSLGTMNTEAFF. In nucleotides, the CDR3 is TGTGCCAGCAGCTTGGGCACCATGAACACTGAAGCTTTCTTT.

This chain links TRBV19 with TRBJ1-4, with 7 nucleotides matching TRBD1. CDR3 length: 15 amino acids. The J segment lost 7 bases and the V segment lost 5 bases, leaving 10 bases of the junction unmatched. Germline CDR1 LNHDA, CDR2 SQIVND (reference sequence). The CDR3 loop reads CASSLLTGDPEKLFF. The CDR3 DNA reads TGTGCCAGTAGTCTTCTAACAGGGGATCCTGAAAAACTGTTTTTT.

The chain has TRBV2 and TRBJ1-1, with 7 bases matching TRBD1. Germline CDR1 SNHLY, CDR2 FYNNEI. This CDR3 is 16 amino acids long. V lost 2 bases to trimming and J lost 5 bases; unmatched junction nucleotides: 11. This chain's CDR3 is CASSENRGGLKTEAFF. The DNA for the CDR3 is TGTGCCAGCAGTGAAAACAGGGGAGGCCTAAAGACTGAAGCTTTCTTT.

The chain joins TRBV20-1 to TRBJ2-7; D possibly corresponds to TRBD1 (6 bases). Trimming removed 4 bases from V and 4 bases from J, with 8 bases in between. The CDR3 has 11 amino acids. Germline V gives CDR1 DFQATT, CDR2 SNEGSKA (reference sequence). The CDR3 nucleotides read TGCAGTGCTATCACAGGGTACGAGCAGTACTTC. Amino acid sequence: CSAITGYEQYF.

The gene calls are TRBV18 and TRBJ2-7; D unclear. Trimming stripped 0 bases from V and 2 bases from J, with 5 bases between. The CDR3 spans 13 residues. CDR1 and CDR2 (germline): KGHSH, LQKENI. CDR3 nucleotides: TGTGCCAGCTCACCACCGGAAGCCTACGAGCAGTACTTC. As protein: CASSPPEAYEQYF.

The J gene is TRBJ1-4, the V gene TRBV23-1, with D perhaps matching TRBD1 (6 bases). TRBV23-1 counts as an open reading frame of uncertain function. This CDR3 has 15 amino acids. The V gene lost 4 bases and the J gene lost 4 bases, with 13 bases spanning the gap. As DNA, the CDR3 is TGCGCCAGCAGTCCGCGGACAGAGCTTAATGAAAAACTGTTTTTT. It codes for CASSPRTELNEKLFF.

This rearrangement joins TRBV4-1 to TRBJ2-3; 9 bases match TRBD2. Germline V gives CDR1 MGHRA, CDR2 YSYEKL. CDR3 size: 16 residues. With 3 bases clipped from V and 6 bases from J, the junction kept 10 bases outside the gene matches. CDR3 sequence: CASSQMISGRGDTQYF. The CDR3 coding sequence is TGCGCCAGCAGCCAGATGATTAGCGGGAGAGGGGATACGCAGTATTTT.